This T cell receptor beta chain derives from a study of Graves' ophthalmopathy and Graves' hyperthyroidism. General study results and limits: A model of 13 signatures distinguished ophthalmopathy from stable hyperthyroidism at approximately 89% sensitivity and roughly 81% specificity. Blood also harbored most expanded thyroid clonotypes above 0.001 frequency.

Comments on this clonotype: Antigen: not known.

V gave up 6 bases and J gave up 6 bases, with 24 bases separating them. Germline CDR1 and CDR2: MNHEY and SMNVEV (reference sequence). The CDR3 loop spans 18 amino acids. Transcripts of RNA were the source for amplifying TCR beta CDR3 regions. Second-round multiplex PCR followed a first-round RT-PCR using HTBI primers. Each CDR3 protein is one row after TCRdb ran MiXCR on the multiplex PCR reads. Of roughly 500,000 distinct CDR3 sequences in the sample, roughly an eighth were seen once. V is TRBV27 and J is TRBJ1-6, with D maybe TRBD1 (5 bases). This TCR was sampled from a woman under 40 with Graves' ophthalmopathy. The sequenced sample consisted of blood. CDR3 region: CASSETTRLGLANSPLHF. The CDR3 coding sequence is TGTGCCAGCAGCGAAACGACCAGACTGGGACTGGCTAATTCACCCCTCCACTTT.